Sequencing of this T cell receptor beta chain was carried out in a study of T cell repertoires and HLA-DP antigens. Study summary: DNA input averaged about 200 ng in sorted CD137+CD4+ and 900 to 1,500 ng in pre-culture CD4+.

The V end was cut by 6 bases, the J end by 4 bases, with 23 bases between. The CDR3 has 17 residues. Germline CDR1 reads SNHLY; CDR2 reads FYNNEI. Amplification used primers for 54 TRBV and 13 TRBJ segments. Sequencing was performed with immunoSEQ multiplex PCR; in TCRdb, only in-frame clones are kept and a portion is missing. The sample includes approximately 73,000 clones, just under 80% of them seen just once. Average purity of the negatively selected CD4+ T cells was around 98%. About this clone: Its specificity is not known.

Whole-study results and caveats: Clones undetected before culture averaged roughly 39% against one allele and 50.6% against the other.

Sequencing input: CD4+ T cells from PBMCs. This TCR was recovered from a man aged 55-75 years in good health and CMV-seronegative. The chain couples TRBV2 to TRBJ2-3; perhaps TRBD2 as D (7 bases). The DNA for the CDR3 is TGTGCCAGCAGGATCATGGGGGGGCCGGGTTCGGCAGATACGCAGTATTTT. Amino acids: CASRIMGGPGSADTQYF.